This T cell receptor (beta chain) was documented in a study of T cell responses to AZD1222 COVID-19 vaccine. Clones were read by immunoSEQ multiplex PCR, and TCRdb kept only the in-frame ones, dropping some. The sample yields some 100,000 clones, roughly 87% seen once. Comment on this clone: Antigen: not known.

Notes on the study in general: Among AZD1222 vaccinees, only 5 or 6 were seropositive at baseline. Unmutated variant regions are reportedly the target of nearly half of TCRs that are spike-specific.

Germline V gives CDR1 LNHDA, CDR2 SQIVND (reference sequence). The V gene lost 9 bases and the J gene lost 3 bases, with 17 bases spanning the gap. The CDR3 spans 15 residues. This TCR derives from an adult in good health. Material: peripheral blood, obtained on day 0 of AZD1222 vaccination. This sequence joins TRBV19 and TRBJ2-2; no clear D. CDR3 sequence (DNA): TGTGCCAGCCGAACAGCGATTAGGGACACCGGGGAGCTGTTTTTT. It codes for CASRTAIRDTGELFF.